The source of this T cell receptor (beta chain) is a study of T cell responses to AZD1222 COVID-19 vaccine (dated by TCRdb to about 2021). Background for the entire study: A total of over 230 trial participants underwent TCR sequencing, of whom about 210 had received two doses of AZD1222 and 26 had received two doses of the MenACWY control vaccine. Trial participants were enrolled by age into 18-55, 56-69 and 70-plus year subgroups, with roughly 160, 29 and 62 TCR-sequenced participants respectively. What the authors observed across the whole study: Because no day 14 peak-response samples were available, the repertoires could be characterized only after the peak T cell response. Conclusions about previously exposed vaccinees were limited because only six AZD1222 recipients were SARS-CoV-2 seropositive at baseline. Vaccine-associated CD4 TCRs spanned the whole spike protein, with dominant responses in regions 160-218 and 743-854. Most participants were white British and females outnumbered males, and the authors suggested that clonal diversity may have been underestimated. After two AZD1222 doses, both the breadth and the depth of spike-specific TCRs were significantly higher than at day 0 and than in MenACWY recipients. Reportedly, close to half of the unique spike-specific TCRs recognized epitopes lying outside the regions that are mutated in the B.1.351 and B.1.1.7 variants. In the small 56-69-year group, the increase in depth fell short of significance, most likely because of low power.

A note on this clone: This receptor's antigen is unknown. Base qualities are not provided; no much larger clone lies one nucleotide away.

V is shortened by 6 bases, J by 7 bases, and the region joining them spans 13 bases. Taken from the germline V gene, the CDR1 and CDR2 loops are MDHEN and SYDVKM. CDR3 length: 14 amino acids, cysteine to phenylalanine. The CDR3 DNA has 42 bases and is translated from base 1. The CDR3 regions of human TCRbeta chains were subjected to immunosequencing. The authors processed their data as follows. TCRs in the repertoires were compared against a reference library of SARS-CoV-2-specific TCRs that had been generated with the MIRA antigen-specificity platform. Breadth meant the fraction of unique TCRs that were SARS-CoV-2-associated, whereas depth meant the fraction of total T cells that were SARS-CoV-2-associated. Each spike-specific TCR was assigned to its reactive spike region and to a CD4 or CD8 class using the MIRA data. Log10-transformed breadth and depth values were compared by one-way ANOVA with Sidak's multiple comparisons tests. In TCRdb, the immuneACCESS table is reduced to in-frame sequences with V and J assigned. These tables do not hold every clone; where another copy was compared, an unresolved V gene accounts for under half, and the others remain unexplained. V and J calls plus clone size are reproduced from that table; the DNA served to infer D and trimming. This sample has some 98,000 clones in its table, and roughly 90% of those were observed once. Approximately 15% of the sample belongs to the ten largest clones.

What this sample's time point label stands for: about 28 days (+/-7) after the second vaccine dose. Because spike-specific TCR depth and breadth did not differ between the two schedules, AZD1222 recipients who got a second dose at roughly 4 weeks were pooled with those who got a second dose at roughly 12 weeks. Vaccinee samples were obtained from the UK trials COV001 and COV002, which included a single-blind randomized controlled phase 2/3 trial of AZD1222 (ChAdOx1 nCoV-19) in healthy adults. Trial participant PBMC samples were collected at day 0 and day 28 after the second dose for TCRbeta chain sequencing.

The sample in question was peripheral blood, obtained 28 days after the second AZD1222 dose. The sequence was collected from an adult who received the AZD1222 COVID-19 vaccine. The chain is assembled from TRBV28 and TRBJ1-6, with no confidently assigned D gene. The DNA is TGTGCCAGCAGCCTTTTGGACGGGAATTCACCCCTCCACTTT. This is translated as CASSLLDGNSPLHF.